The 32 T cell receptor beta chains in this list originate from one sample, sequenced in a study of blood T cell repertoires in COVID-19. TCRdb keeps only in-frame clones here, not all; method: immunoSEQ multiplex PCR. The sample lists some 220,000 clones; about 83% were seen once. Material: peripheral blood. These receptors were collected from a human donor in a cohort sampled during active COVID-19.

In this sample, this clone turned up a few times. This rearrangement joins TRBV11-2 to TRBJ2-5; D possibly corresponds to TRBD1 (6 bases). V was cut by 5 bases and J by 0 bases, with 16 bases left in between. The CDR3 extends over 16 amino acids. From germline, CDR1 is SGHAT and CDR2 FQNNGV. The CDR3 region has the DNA TGTGCCAGCAGCAAAAGTATAACAGGGTACCAAGAGACCCAGTACTTC. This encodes CASSKSITGYQETQYF.

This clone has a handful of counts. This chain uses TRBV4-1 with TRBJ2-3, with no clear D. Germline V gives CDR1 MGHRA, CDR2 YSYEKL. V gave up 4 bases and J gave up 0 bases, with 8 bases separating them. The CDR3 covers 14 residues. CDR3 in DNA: TGCGCCAGCAGCCTGAGAACTAGCACAGATACGCAGTATTTT. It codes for CASSLRTSTDTQYF.

The CDR3 spells CASSLADYGADPLHF. The CDR3 DNA reads TGTGCCAGCAGCTTGGCCGACTATGGCGCTGATCCCCTCCACTTT. This chain connects TRBV5-5 to TRBJ1-6; no reliable D call. The CDR3 sequence is 15 residues long. V lost 0 bases, J lost 13 bases, and 17 bases lay in between. The germline CDR1 and CDR2 sequences are SGHKS and YYEKEE (reference sequence).

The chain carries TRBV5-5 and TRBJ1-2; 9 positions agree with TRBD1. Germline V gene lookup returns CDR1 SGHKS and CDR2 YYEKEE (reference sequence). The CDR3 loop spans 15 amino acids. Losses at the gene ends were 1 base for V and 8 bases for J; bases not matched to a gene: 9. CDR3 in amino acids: CASSLFQGTGLGYTF. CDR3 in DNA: TGTGCCAGCAGCTTGTTTCAGGGGACAGGGCTCGGCTACACCTTC.

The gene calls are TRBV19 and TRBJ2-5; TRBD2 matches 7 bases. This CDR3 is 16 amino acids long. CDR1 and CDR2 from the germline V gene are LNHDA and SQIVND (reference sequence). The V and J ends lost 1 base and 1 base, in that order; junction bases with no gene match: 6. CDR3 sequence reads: CASSIGGEGVQETQYF. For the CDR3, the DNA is TGTGCCAGTAGTATAGGGGGGGAGGGAGTCCAAGAGACCCAGTACTTC.

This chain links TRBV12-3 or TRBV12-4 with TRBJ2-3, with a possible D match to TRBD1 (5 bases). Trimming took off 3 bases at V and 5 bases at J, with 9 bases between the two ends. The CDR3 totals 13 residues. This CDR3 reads CASSFGAVDTQYF. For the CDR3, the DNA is TGTGCCAGCAGTTTTGGGGCTGTAGATACGCAGTATTTT.

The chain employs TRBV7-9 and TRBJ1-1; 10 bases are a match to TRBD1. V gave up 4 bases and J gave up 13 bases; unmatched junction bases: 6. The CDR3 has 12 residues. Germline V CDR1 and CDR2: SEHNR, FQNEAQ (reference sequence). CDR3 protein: CASSSVTGGGFF. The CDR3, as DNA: TGTGCCAGCAGCTCCGTGACAGGGGGCGGTTTCTTT. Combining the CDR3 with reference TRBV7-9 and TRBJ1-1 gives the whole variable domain DTGVSQNPRHKITKRGQNVTFRCDPISEHNRLYWYRQTLGQGPEFLTYFQNEAQLEKSRLLSDRFSAERPKGSFSTLEIQRTEQGDSAMYLCASSSVTGGGFFGQGTRLTVV.

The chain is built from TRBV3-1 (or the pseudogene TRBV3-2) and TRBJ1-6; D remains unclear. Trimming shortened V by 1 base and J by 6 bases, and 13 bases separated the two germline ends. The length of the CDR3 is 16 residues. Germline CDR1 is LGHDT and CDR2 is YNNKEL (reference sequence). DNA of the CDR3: TGTGCCAGCAGCCAAGCAGGTCCCGGAGGTAATTCACCCCTCCACTTT. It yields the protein CASSQAGPGGNSPLHF.

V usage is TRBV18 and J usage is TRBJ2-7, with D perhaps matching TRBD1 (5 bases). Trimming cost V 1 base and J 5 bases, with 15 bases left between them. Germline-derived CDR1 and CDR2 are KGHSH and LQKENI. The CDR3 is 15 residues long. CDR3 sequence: CASSPLGQGPDEQYF. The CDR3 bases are TGTGCCAGCTCACCACTGGGGCAGGGCCCCGACGAGCAGTACTTC.

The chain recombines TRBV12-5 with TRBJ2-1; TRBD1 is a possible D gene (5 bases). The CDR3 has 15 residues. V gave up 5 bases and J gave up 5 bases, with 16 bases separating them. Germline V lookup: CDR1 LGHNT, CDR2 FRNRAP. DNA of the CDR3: TGTGCTAGTGGTCCTGGAAGGGGCAGGAACAATGAGCAGTTCTTC. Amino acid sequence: CASGPGRGRNNEQFF.

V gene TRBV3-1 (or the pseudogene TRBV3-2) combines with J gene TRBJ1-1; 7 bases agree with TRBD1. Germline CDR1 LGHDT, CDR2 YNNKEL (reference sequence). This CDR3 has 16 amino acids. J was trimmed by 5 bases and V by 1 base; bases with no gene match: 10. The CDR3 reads CASSQAGVGGATEAFF. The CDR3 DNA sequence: TGTGCCAGCAGCCAAGCGGGTGTAGGGGGCGCAACTGAAGCTTTCTTT.

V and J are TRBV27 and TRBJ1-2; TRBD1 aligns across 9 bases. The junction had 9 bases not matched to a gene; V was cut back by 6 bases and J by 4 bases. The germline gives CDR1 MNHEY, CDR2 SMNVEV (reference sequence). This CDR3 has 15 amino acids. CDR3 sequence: CASSQTWDRAYGYTF. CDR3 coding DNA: TGTGCCAGCAGCCAAACTTGGGACAGGGCCTATGGCTACACCTTC.

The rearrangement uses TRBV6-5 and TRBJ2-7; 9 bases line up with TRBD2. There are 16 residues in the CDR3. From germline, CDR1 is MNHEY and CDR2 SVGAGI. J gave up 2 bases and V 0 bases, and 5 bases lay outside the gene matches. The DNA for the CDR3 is TGTGCCAGCAGTTACTCCGGACTAGCGAACGCCTACGAGCAGTACTTC. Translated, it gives CASSYSGLANAYEQYF.

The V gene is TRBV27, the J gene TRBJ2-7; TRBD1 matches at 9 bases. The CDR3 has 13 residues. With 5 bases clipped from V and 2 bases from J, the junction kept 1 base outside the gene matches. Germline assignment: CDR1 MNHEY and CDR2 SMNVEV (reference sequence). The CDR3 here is CASSRTGAYEQYF. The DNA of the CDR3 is TGTGCCAGCAGTCGGACAGGGGCCTACGAGCAGTACTTC.

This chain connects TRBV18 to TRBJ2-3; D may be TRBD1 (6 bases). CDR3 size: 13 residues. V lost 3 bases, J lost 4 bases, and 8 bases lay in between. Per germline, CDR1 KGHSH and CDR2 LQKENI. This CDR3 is CASSPTGPDTQYF. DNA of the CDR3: TGTGCCAGCTCACCCACAGGGCCAGATACGCAGTATTTT.

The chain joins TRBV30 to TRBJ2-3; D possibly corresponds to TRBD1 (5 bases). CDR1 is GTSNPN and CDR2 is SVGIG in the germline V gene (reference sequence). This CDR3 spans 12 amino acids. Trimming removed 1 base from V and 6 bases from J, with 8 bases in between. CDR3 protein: CAWSATADTQYF. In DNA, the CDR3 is TGTGCCTGGAGTGCGACAGCGGATACGCAGTATTTT.

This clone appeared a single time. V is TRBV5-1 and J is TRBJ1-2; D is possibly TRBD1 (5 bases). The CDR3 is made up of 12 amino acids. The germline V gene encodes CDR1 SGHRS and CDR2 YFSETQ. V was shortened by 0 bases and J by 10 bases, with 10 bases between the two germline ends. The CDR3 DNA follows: TGCGCCAGCAGCTTGGTGCAGGGTGTCTACACCTTC. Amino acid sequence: CASSLVQGVYTF.

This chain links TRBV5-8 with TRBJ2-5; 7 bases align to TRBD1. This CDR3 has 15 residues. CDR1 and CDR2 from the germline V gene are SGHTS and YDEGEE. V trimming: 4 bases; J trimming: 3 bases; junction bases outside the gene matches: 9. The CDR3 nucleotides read TGTGCCAGCAGCGGAAGGGACAGTTTAGAAGAGACCCAGTACTTC. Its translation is CASSGRDSLEETQYF. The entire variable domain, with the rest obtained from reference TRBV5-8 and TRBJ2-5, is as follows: EAGVTQSPTHLIKTRGQQATLRCSPISGHTSVYWYQQALGLGLQFLLWYDEGEERNRGNFPPRFSGRQFPNYSSELNVNALELEDSALYLCASSGRDSLEETQYFGPGTRLLVL.

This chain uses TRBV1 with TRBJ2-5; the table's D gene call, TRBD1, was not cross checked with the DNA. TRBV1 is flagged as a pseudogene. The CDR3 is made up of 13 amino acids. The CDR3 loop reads CTSSSVFFETQYF. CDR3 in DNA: TGCACCAGCAGCTCAGTCTTTTTCGAGACCCAGTACTTC.

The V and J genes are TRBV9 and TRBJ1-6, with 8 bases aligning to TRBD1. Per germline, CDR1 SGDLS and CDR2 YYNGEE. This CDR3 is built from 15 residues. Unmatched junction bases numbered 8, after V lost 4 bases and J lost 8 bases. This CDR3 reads CASSPRTGKDSPLHF. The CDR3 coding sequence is TGTGCCAGCAGCCCTCGGACAGGGAAAGATTCACCCCTCCACTTT.

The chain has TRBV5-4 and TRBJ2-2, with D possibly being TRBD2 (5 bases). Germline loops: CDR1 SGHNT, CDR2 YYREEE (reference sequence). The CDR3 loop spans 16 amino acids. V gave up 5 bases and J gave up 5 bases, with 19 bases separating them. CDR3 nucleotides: TGTGCCAGCAGGACTATGGTTGAAATTCAGACCGGGGAGCTGTTTTTT. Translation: CASRTMVEIQTGELFF. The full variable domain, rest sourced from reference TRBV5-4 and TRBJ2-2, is ETGVTQSPTHLIKTRGQQVTLRCSSQSGHNTVSWYQQALGQGPQFIFQYYREEENGRGNFPPRFSGLQFPNYSSELNVNALELDDSALYLCASRTMVEIQTGELFFGEGSRLTVL.

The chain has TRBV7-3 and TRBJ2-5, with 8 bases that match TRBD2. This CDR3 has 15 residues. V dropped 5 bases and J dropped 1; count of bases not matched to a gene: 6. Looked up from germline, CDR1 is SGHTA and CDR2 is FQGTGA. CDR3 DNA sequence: TGTGCCAGCAGCCGACAAACTAGCGGCCAAGAGACCCAGTACTTC. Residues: CASSRQTSGQETQYF.

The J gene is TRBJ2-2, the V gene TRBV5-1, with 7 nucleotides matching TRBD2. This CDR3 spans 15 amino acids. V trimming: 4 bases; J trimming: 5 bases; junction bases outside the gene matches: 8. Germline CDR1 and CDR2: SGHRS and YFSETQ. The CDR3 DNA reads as TGCGCCAGCAGCGCCACTAGCGTACAGACCGGGGAGCTGTTTTTT. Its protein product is CASSATSVQTGELFF.

The CDR3 here is CASRYLRGTGELFF. As DNA, the CDR3 is TGTGCCAGCAGGTACCTTCGAGGTACCGGGGAGCTGTTTTTT. The chain uses TRBV28 and TRBJ2-2; D unclear. Per the germline V gene, CDR1 is MDHEN and CDR2 is SYDVKM. The CDR3 is 14 amino acids. V lost 6 bases and J 5 bases, leaving 13 bases between the germline ends.

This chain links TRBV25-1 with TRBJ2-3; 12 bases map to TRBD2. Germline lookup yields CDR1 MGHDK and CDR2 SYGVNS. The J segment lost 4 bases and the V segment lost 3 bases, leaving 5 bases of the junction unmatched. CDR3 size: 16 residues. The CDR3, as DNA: TGTGCCAGCAGTGACCTAGCGGGGGGGCAAGCAGATACGCAGTATTTT. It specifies CASSDLAGGQADTQYF.

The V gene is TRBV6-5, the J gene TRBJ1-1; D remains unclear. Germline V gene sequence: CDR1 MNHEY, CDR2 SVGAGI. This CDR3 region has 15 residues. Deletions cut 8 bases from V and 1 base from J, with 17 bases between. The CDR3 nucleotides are TGTGCCAGCGGTTTGGATCCACTAAAGAACACTGAAGCTTTCTTT. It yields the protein CASGLDPLKNTEAFF.

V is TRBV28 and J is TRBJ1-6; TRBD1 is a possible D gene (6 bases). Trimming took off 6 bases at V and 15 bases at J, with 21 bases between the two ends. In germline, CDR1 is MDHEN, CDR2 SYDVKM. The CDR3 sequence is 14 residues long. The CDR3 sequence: CASRPGQNFKVLHF. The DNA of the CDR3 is TGTGCCAGCAGACCAGGACAGAACTTCAAGGTCCTCCACTTT.

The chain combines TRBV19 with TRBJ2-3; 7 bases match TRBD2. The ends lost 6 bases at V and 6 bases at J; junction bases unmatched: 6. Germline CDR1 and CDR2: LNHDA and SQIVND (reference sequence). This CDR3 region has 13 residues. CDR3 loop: CASRGDYADTQYF. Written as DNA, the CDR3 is TGTGCCAGTAGAGGGGACTACGCGGATACGCAGTATTTT.

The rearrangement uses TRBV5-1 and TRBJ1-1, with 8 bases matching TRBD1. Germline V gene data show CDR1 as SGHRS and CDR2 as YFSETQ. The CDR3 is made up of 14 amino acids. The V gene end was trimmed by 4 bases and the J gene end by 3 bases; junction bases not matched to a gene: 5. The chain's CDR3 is CASSARGQDTEAFF. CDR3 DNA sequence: TGCGCCAGCAGCGCCAGGGGGCAAGACACTGAAGCTTTCTTT.

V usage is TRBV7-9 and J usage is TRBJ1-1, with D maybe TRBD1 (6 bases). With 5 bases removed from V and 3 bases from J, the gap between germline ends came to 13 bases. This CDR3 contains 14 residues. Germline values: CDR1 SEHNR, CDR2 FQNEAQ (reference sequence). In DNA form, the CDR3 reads TGTGCCAGCAGCCCCTACAGGGAAGACACTGAAGCTTTCTTT. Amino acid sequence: CASSPYREDTEAFF.

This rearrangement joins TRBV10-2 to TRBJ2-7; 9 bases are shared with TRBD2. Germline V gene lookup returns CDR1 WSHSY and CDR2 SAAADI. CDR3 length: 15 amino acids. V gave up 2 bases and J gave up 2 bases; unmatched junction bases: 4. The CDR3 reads CASSEKWTSAYEQYF. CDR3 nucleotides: TGCGCCAGCAGTGAGAAGTGGACTAGCGCCTACGAGCAGTACTTC.

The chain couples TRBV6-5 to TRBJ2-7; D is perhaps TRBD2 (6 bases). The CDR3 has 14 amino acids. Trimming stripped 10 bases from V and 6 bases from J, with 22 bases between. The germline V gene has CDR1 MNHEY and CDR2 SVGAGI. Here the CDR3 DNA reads TGTGCCACCCTCCGGTCGCGGGACCTAGGCGAGCAGTACTTC. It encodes CATLRSRDLGEQYF.